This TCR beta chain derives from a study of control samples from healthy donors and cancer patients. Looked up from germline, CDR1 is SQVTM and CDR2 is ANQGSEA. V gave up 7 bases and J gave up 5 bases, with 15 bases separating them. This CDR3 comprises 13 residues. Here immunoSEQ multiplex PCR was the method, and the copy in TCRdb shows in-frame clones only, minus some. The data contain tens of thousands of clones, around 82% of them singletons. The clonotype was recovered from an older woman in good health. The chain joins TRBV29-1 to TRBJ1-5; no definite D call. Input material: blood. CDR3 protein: CSAAATLDQPQHF. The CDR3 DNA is TGCAGCGCCGCCGCTACTTTAGATCAGCCCCAGCATTTT.